Sequencing of this T cell receptor beta chain was carried out in a study of T cell responses to AZD1222 COVID-19 vaccine. The data were produced by immunoSEQ multiplex PCR, yet TCRdb's version contains in-frame clones alone and is incomplete. This table holds roughly 55,000 clones, about 89% found once. This CDR3 is built from 14 residues. The germline V gene has CDR1 MNHEY and CDR2 SMNVEV (reference sequence). Trimming took 4 bases from V and 9 from J, leaving 13 bases between them. As to this clone: What it binds is unknown.

Study-wide points: Unmutated variant regions reportedly attract nearly half of all spike-specific TCRs.

The sample was peripheral blood, taken on day 0 of AZD1222 vaccination. The receptor's source is an adult in good health. The chain combines TRBV27 with TRBJ2-6, with D uncertain. CDR3 DNA: TGTGCCAGCAGTTACTTGACGGACCTCAACGTCCTGACTTTC. Translating gives CASSYLTDLNVLTF.